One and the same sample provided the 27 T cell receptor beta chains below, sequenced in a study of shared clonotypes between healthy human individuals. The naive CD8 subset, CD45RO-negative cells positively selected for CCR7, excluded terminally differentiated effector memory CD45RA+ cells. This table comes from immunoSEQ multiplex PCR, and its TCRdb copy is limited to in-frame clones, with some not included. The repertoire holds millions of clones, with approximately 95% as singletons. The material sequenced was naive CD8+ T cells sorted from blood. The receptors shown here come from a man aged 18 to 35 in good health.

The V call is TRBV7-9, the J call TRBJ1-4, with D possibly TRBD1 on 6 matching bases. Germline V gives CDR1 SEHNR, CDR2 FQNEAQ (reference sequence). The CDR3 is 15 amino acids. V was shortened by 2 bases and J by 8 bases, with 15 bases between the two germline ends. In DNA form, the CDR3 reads TGTGCCAGCAGCTTAAACTCGGGGGCGGAGGAAAAACTGTTTTTT. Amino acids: CASSLNSGAEEKLFF.

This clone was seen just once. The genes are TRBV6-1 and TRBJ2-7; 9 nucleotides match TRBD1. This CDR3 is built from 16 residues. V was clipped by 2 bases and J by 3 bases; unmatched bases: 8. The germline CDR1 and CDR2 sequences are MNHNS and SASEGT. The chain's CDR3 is CASSEWVQGAVYEQYF. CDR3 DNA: TGTGCCAGCAGTGAATGGGTACAGGGGGCCGTCTACGAGCAGTACTTC.

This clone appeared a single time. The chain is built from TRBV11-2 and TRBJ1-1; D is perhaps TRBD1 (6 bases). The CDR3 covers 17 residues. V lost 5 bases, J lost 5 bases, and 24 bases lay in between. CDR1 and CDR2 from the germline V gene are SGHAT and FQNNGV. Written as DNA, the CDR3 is TGTGCCAGCAGCCGTACCTTTGACAGGCGGATTGGGACTGAAGCTTTCTTT. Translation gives CASSRTFDRRIGTEAFF. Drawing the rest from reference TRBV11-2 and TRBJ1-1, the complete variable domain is EAGVAQSPRYKIIEKRQSVAFWCNPISGHATLYWYQQILGQGPKLLIQFQNNGVVDDSQLPKDRFSAERLKGVDSTLKIQPAKLEDSAVYLCASSRTFDRRIGTEAFFGQGTRLTVV.

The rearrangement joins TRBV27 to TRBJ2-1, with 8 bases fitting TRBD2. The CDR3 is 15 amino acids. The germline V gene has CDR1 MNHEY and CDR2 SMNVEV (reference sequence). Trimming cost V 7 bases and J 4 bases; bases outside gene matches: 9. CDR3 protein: CASTSGGPSYNEQFF. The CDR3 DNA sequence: TGTGCCAGCACCTCGGGGGGGCCATCTTACAATGAGCAGTTCTTC.

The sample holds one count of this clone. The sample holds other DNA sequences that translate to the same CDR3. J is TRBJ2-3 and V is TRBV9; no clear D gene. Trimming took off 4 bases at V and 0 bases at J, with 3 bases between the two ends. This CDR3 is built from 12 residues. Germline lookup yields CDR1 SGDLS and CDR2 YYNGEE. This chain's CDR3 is CASSSSTDTQYF. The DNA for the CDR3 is TGTGCCAGCAGCAGTAGCACAGATACGCAGTATTTT.

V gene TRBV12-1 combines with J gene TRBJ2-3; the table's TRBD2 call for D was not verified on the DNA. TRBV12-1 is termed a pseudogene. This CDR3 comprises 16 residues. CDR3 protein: CASSPPVERTTDTQYF. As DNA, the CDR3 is TGTGCCAGCAGCCCCCCGGTCGAGCGGACCACAGATACGCAGTATTTT.

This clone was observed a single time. CDR3 nucleotide sequence: TGTGCCAGCAGCCACGAAACAGGGACCGTTGGTGAAAAACTGTTTTTT. Translating gives CASSHETGTVGEKLFF. The V call is TRBV4-2, the J call TRBJ1-4, with a possible D match to TRBD1 (6 bases). This CDR3 region has 16 residues. V was trimmed by 3 bases and J by 7 bases, leaving 18 bases between them. Germline assignment: CDR1 LGHNA and CDR2 YNFKEQ.

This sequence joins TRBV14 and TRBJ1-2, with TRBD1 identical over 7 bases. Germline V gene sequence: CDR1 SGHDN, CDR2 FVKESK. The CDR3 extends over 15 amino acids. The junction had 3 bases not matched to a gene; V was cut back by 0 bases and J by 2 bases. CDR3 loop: CASSQDDRVNYGYTF. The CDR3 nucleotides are TGTGCCAGCAGCCAAGATGACAGGGTGAACTATGGCTACACCTTC.

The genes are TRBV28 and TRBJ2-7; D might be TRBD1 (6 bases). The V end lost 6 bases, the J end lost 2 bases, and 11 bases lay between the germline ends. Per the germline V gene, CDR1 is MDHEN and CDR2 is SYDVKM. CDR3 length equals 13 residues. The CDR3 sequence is CASSQTGTYEQYF. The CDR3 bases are TGTGCCAGCAGCCAAACAGGGACCTACGAGCAGTACTTC.

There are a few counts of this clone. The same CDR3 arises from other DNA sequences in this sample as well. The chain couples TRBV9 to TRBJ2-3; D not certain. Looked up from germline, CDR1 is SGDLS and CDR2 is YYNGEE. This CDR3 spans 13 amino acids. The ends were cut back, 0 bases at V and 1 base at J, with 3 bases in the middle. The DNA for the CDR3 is TGTGCCAGCAGCGTAGCGGGCACAGATACGCAGTATTTT. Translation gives CASSVAGTDTQYF. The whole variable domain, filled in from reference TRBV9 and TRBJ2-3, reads DSGVTQTPKHLITATGQRVTLRCSPRSGDLSVYWYQQSLDQGLQFLIQYYNGEERAKGNILERFSAQQFPDLHSELNLSSLELGDSALYFCASSVAGTDTQYFGPGTRLTVL.

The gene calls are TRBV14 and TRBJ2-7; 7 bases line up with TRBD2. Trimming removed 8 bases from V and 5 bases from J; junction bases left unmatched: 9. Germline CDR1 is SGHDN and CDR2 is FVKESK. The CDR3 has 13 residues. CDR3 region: CASFWRGIDEQYF. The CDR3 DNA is TGTGCCAGCTTCTGGCGGGGGATTGACGAGCAGTACTTC. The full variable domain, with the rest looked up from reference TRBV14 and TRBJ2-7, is EAGVTQFPSHSVIEKGQTVTLRCDPISGHDNLYWYRRVMGKEIKFLLHFVKESKQDESGMPNNRFLAERTGGTYSTLKVQPAELEDSGVYFCASFWRGIDEQYFGPGTRLTVT.

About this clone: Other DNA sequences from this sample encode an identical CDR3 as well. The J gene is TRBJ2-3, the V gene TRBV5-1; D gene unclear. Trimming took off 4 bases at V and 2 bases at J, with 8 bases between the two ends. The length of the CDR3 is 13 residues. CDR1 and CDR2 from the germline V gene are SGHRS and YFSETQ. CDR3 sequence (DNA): TGCGCCAGCAGCCCCCTTCCCACAGATACGCAGTATTTT. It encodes CASSPLPTDTQYF.

CDR3: CASSLQGRNYNEQFF. CDR3 nucleotide sequence: TGTGCCAGCAGCTTACAGGGACGAAACTACAATGAGCAGTTCTTC. The genes are TRBV13 and TRBJ2-1, with D tentatively TRBD1 or TRBD2 (5 bases each). The CDR3 is 15 residues long. Germline assignment: CDR1 PRHDT and CDR2 FYEKMQ (reference sequence). Trimming took off 2 bases at V and 3 bases at J, with 11 bases between the two ends.

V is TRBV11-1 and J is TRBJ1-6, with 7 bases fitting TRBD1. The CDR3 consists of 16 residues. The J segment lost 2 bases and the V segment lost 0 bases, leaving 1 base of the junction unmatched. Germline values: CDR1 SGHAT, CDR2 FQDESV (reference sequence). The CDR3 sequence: CASSLAGGAYNSPLHF. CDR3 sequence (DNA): TGTGCCAGCAGCTTAGCAGGGGGCGCCTATAATTCACCCCTCCACTTT.

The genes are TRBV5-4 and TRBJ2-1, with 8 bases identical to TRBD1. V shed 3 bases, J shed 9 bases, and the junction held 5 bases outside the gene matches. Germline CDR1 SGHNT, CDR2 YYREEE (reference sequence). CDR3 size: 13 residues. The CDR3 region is CASSWDRTGEQFF. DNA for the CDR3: TGTGCCAGCAGCTGGGACAGGACGGGTGAGCAGTTCTTC.

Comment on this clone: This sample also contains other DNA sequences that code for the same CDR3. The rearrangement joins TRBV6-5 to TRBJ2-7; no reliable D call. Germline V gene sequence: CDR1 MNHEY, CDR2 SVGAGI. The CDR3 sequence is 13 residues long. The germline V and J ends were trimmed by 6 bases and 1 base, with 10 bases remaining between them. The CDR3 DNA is TGTGCCAGCAGCTCCGGTAGGTCCTACGAGCAGTACTTC. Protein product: CASSSGRSYEQYF.

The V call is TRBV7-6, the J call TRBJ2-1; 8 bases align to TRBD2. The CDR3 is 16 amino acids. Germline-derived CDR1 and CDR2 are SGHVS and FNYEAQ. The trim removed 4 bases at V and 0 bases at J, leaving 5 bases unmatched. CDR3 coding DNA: TGTGCCAGCAGCTCAGGCGGGGGGCCCTCCTACAATGAGCAGTTCTTC. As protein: CASSSGGGPSYNEQFF.

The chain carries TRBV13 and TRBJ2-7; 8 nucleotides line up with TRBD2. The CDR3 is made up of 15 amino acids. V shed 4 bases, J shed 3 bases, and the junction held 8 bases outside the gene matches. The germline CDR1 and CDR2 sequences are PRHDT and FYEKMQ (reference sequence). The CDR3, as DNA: TGTGCCAGCAGCTCCCCCCGGGAGGGCCGCTACGAGCAGTACTTC. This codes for CASSSPREGRYEQYF.

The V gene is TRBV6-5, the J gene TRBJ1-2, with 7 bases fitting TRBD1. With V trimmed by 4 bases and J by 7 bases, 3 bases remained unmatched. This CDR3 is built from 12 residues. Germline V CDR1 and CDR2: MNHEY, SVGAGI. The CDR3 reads CASSSDRSGYTF. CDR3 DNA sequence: TGTGCCAGCAGTTCGGACAGGAGTGGCTACACCTTC.

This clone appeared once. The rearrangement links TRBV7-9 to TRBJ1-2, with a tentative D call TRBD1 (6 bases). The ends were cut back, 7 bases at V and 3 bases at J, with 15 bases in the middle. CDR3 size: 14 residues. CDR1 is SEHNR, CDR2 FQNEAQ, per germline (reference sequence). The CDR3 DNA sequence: TGTGCCAGCACCACGGGGGGCTCGGACTATGGCTACACCTTC. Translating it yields CASTTGGSDYGYTF.

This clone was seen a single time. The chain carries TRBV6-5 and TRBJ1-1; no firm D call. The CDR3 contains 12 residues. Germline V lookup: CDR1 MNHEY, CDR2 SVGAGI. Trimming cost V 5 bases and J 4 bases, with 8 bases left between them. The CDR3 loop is CASSADRTEAFF. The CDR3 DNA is TGTGCCAGCAGTGCGGACCGCACTGAAGCTTTCTTT.

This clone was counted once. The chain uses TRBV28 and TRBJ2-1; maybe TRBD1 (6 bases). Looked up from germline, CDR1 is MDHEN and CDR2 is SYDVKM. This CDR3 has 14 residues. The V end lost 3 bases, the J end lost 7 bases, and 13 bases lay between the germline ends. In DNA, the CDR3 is TGTGCCAGCAGTTTCGACAGGCCGACTAATGAGCAGTTCTTC. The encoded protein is CASSFDRPTNEQFF.

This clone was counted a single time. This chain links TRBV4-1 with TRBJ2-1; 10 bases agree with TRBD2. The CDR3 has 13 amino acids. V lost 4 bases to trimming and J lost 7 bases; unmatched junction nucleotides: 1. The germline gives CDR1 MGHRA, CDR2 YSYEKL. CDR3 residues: CASSPGLANEQFF. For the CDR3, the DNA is TGCGCCAGCAGCCCGGGACTAGCGAATGAGCAGTTCTTC.

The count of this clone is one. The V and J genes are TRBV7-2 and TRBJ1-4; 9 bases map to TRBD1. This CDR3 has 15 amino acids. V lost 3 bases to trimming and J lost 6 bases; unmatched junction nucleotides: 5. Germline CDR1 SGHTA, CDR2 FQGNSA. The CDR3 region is CASSFHRGRDEKLFF. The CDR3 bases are TGTGCCAGCAGCTTTCACAGGGGGCGCGATGAAAAACTGTTTTTT.

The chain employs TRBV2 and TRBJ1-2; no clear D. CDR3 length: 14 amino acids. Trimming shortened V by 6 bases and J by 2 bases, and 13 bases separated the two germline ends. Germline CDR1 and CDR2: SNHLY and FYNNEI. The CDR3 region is CASREENINYGYTF. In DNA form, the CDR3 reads TGTGCCAGCAGAGAGGAAAACATCAACTATGGCTACACCTTC.

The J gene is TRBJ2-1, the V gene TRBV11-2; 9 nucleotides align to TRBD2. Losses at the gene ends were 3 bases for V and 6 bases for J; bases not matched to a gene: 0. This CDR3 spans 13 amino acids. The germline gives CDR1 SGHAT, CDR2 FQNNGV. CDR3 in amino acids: CASSFSGSNEQFF. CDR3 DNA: TGTGCCAGCAGCTTTAGCGGGAGCAATGAGCAGTTCTTC. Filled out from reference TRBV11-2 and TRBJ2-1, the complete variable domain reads EAGVAQSPRYKIIEKRQSVAFWCNPISGHATLYWYQQILGQGPKLLIQFQNNGVVDDSQLPKDRFSAERLKGVDSTLKIQPAKLEDSAVYLCASSFSGSNEQFFGPGTRLTVL.

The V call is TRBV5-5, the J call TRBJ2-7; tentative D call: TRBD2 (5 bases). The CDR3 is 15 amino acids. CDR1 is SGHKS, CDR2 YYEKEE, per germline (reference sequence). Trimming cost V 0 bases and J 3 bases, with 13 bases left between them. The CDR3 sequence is CASSLVGPGFYEQYF. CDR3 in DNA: TGTGCCAGCAGCTTGGTCGGGCCGGGGTTCTACGAGCAGTACTTC.